Listed below are T cell receptor beta chains from one sample, sequenced in a study of shared clonotypes between healthy human individuals. The method was immunoSEQ multiplex PCR; TCRdb's version includes in-frame clones alone and lacks a portion of them. The sample has a few million clones, 85% to 95% seen once. Sequenced material: naive CD4+ T cells from PBMCs. These receptors were collected from a man aged 18 to 29 in good health. Some clones in this sample may be carry-over from other donors' samples. The CDR3 runs from the conserved cysteine through the conserved F or W. A D gene is named only where the DNA matches it firmly.

TRBJ2-1,TRBV5-1,TRBD2,TGCGCCAGCAGCTCTAGCGGGAGCGGTTACAATGAGCAGTTCTTC,CASSSSGSGYNEQFF
TRBJ1-1,TRBV27,NA,TGTGCCAGCAGTACGATTCAGGGGTGGGGTGAAGCTTTCTTT,CASSTIQGWGEAFF
TRBJ1-3,TRBV28,TRBD1,TGTGCCAGCAGACCACAGGGGGCAAGTGGAAACACCATATATTTT,CASRPQGASGNTIYF
TRBJ2-3,TRBV11-3,TRBD2,TGTGCCAGCAAGCCGGGGGGACTCCCTACAGATACGCAGTATTTT,CASKPGGLPTDTQYF
TRBJ2-1,TRBV2,NA,TGTGCCAGCAGTGAAGAGGCGGGGCGAGGGGATGAGCAGTTCTTC,CASSEEAGRGDEQFF
TRBJ2-6,TRBV15,NA,TGTGCCACCGGGGTTACCGGGGCCAACGTCCTGACTTTC,CATGVTGANVLTF
TRBJ2-7,TRBV7-2,NA,TGTGCCAGCAGCTTAGCGCAGGGCGGGACCGAGCAGTACTTC,CASSLAQGGTEQYF
TRBJ1-6,TRBV30,TRBD1,TGTGCCTGGAGTCTCGGGACAGCTAATTCACCCCTCCACTTT,CAWSLGTANSPLHF
TRBJ2-7,TRBV6-6,NA,TGTGCCAGCAGTTCGGGGAGAAGTCCCGGCGGCTACGAGCAGTACTTC,CASSSGRSPGGYEQYF
TRBJ2-7,TRBV28,NA,TGTGCCAGCAGTTTCGGGAGAACCTACGAGCAGTACTTC,CASSFGRTYEQYF
TRBJ1-2,TRBV19,NA,TGTGCCGGGGAGCCGGGCTACACCTTC,CAGEPGYTF